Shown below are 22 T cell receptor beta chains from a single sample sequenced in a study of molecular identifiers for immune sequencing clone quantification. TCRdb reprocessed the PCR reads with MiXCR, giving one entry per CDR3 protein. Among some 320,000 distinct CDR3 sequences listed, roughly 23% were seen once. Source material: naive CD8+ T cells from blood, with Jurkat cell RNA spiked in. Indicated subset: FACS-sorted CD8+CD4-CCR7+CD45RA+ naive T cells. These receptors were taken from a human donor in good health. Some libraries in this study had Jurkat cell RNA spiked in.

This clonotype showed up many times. The CDR3 sequence is CASFTGGPTDTQYF. The DNA for the CDR3 is TGTGCCAGCTTCACGGGGGGGCCAACAGATACGCAGTATTTT. The rearrangement joins TRBV6-5 to TRBJ2-3; 8 bases match TRBD2. Germline values: CDR1 MNHEY, CDR2 SVGAGI. With V trimmed by 8 bases and J by 3 bases, 7 bases remained unmatched. This CDR3 has 14 residues.

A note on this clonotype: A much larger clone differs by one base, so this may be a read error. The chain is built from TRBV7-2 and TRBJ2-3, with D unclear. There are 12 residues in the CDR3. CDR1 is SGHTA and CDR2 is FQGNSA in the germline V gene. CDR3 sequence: CASSLVRDTRYF. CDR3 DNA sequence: TGTGCCAGCAGCTTAGTTAGAGATACGCGGTATTTT.

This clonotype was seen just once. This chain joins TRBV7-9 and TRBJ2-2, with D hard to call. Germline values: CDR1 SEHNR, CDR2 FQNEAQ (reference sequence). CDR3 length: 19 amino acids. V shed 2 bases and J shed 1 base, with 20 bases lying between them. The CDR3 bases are TGTGCCAGCAGCTTATCAATCTACAGTGGAGATTTGAACACCGGGGAGCTGTTTTTT. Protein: CASSLSIYSGDLNTGELFF.

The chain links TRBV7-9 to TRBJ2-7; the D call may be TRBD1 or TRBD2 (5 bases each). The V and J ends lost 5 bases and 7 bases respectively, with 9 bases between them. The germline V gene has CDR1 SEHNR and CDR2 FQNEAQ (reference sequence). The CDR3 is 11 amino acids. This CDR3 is CASSTWGEQYF. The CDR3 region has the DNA TGTGCCAGCAGCACGTGGGGGGAGCAGTACTTC.

The CDR3 is CASSYSGGGSEQYF. The CDR3 nucleotides read TGTGCCAGCAGTTACTCGGGGGGGGGGTCCGAGCAGTACTTC. V is TRBV6-5 and J is TRBJ2-7; 7 nucleotides agree with TRBD2. Per the germline V gene, CDR1 is MNHEY and CDR2 is SVGAGI. V dropped 0 bases and J dropped 6; count of bases not matched to a gene: 5. This CDR3 comprises 14 residues.

The CDR3 protein is CASSLRGGSNYEQYF. The CDR3 nucleotides read TGTGCCAGCAGTTTACGGGGGGGGTCCAACTACGAGCAGTACTTC. This chain uses TRBV28 with TRBJ2-7; 8 nucleotides line up with TRBD2. V dropped 2 bases and J dropped 3; count of bases not matched to a gene: 6. This CDR3 is built from 15 residues. The germline CDR1 and CDR2 sequences are MDHEN and SYDVKM.

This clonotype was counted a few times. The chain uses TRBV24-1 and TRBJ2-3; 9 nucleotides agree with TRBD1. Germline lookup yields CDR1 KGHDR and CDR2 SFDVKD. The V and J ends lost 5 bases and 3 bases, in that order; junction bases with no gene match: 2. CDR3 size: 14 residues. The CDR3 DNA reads TGTGCCACCAGTGTTGGGACAGGGACAGATACGCAGTATTTT. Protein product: CATSVGTGTDTQYF.

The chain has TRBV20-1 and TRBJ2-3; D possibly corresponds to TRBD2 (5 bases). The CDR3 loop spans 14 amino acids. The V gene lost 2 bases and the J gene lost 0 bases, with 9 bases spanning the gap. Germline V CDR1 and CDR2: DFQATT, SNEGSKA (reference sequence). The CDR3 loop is CSARLATSTDTQYF. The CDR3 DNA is TGCAGTGCTAGACTAGCAACCAGCACAGATACGCAGTATTTT.

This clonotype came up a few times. The CDR3 spells CASSPLVSSYQETQYF. As DNA, the CDR3 is TGTGCCAGCTCACCCCTCGTTTCCAGCTACCAAGAGACCCAGTACTTC. The chain has TRBV18 and TRBJ2-5, with D unresolved. This CDR3 has 16 amino acids. V lost 3 bases, J lost 0 bases, and 14 bases lay in between. CDR1 and CDR2 (germline): KGHSH, LQKENI.

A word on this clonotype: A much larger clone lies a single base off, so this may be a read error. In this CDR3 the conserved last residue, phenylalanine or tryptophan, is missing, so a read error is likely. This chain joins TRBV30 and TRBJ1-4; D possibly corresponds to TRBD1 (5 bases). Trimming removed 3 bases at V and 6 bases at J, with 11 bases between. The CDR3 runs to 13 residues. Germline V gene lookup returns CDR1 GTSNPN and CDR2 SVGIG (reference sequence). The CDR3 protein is CAWRGPGHEKLFS. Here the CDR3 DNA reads TGTGCCTGGAGAGGACCGGGGCATGAAAAACTGTTTTCT.

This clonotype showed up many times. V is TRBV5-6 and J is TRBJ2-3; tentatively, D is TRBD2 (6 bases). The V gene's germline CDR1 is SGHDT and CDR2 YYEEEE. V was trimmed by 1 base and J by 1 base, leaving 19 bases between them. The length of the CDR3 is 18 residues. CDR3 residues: CASSLYKRAALGTDTQYF. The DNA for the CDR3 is TGTGCCAGCAGCTTGTATAAGCGGGCCGCGCTCGGCACAGATACGCAGTATTTT.

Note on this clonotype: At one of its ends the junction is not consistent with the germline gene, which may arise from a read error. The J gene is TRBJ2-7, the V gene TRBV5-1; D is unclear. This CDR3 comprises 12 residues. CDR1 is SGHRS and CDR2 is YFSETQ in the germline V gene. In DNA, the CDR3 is TGCGCCAGCAGCCCGGACGGATACGGGCAGTACTTC. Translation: CASSPDGYGQYF.

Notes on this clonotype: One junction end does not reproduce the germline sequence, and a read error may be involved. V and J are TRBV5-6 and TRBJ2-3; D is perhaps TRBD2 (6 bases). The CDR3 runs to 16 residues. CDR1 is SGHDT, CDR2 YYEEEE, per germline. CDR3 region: CASSYYPGVATGTQYF. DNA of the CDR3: TGTGCCAGCAGTTATTACCCGGGAGTGGCAACAGGTACGCAGTATTTT.

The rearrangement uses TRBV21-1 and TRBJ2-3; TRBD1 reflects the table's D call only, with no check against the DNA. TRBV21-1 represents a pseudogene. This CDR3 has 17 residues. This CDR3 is CASNPRRGQGSTDTQYF. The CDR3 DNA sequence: TGTGCCAGCAACCCCCGCAGGGGACAGGGGAGCACAGATACGCAGTATTTT.

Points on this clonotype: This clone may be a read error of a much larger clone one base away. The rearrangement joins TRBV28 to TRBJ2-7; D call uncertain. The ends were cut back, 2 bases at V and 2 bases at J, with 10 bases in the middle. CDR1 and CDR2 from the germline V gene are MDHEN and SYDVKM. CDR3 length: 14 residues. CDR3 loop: CASSLRAGPYEQYF. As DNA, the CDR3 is TGTGCCAGCAGTTTACGGGCAGGCCCCTACGAGCAGTACTTC. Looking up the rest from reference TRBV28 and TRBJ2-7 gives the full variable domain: DVKVTQSSRYLVKRTGEKVFLECVQDMDHENMFWYRQDPGLGLRLIYFSYDVKMKEKGDIPEGYSVSREKKERFSLILESASTNQTSMYLCASSLRAGPYEQYFGPGTRLTVT.

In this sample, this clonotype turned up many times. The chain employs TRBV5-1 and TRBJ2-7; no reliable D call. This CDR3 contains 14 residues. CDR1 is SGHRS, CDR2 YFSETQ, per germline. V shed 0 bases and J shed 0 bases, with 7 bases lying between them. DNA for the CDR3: TGCGCCAGCAGCTTGGCCGGCAACTCCTACGAGCAGTACTTC. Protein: CASSLAGNSYEQYF.

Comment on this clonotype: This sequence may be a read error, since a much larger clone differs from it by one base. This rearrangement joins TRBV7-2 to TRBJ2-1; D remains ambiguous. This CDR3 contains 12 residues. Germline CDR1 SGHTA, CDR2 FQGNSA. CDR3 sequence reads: CASSPVVYEQLF. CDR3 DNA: TGTGCCAGCAGCCCCGTCGTCTATGAGCAGCTCTTC. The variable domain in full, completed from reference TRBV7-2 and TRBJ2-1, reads GAGVSQSPSNKVTEKGKDVELRCDPISGHTALYWYRQSLGQGLEFLIYFQGNSAPDKSGLPSDRFSAERTGGSVSTLTIQRTQQEDSAVYLCASSPVVYEQLFGPGTRLTVL.

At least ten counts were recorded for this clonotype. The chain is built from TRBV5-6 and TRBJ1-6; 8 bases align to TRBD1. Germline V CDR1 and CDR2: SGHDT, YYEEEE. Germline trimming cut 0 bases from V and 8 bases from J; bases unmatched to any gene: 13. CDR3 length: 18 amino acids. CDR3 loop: CASSLEVGTGGRYSPLHF. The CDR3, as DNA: TGTGCCAGCAGCTTGGAGGTCGGGACAGGTGGCCGATATTCACCCCTCCACTTT.

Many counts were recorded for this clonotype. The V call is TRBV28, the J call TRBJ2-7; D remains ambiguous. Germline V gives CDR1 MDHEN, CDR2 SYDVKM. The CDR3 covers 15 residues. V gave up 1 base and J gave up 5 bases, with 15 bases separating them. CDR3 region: CASSLSRAVSHEQYF. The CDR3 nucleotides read TGTGCCAGCAGTTTATCAAGGGCCGTCTCTCACGAGCAGTACTTC.

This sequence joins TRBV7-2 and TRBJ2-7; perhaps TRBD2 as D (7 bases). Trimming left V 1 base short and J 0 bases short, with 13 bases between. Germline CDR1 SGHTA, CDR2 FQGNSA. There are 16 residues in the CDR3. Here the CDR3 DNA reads TGTGCCAGCAGCTTAGAGGGGGGGCCCCGCTCCTACGAGCAGTACTTC. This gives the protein CASSLEGGPRSYEQYF.

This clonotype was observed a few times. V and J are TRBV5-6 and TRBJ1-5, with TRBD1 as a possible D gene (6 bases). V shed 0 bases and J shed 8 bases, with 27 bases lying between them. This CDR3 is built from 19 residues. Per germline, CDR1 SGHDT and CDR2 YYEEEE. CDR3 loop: CASSLGGGSFNTLREPQHF. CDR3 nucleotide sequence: TGTGCCAGCAGCTTGGGAGGGGGTTCATTCAATACGCTTAGGGAGCCCCAGCATTTT. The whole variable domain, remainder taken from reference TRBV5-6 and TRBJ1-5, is DAGVTQSPTHLIKTRGQQVTLRCSPKSGHDTVSWYQQALGQGPQFIFQYYEEEERQRGNFPDRFSGHQFPNYSSELNVNALLLGDSALYLCASSLGGGSFNTLREPQHFGDGTRLSIL.

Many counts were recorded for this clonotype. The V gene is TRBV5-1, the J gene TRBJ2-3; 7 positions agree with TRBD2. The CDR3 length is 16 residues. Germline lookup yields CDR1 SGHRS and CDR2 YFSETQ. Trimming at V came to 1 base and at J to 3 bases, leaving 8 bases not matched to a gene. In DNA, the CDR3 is TGCGCCAGCAGCTTGCCCCCCGGGAGGTTGACAGATACGCAGTATTTT. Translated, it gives CASSLPPGRLTDTQYF.